These 13 T cell receptor beta chains were sequenced from one sample in a study of Ad26.COV2.S vaccination and SARS-CoV-2 variants. This sample's treatment: 15 to 20 received Ad26.COV2.S at low or high dose, single or two shots; five or six received placebo; per-sample allocation not given. Sampling occurred on day 63 after the first vaccine or placebo injection. Sequenced by immunoSEQ multiplex PCR; TCRdb stores in-frame clones only, minus some. The sample carries 300,000 to 350,000 clones, about 87% recorded once. Material: peripheral blood, obtained in a trial of Ad26.COV2.S vaccine versus placebo. The receptors were sampled from a person between 18 and 65 years old who received the Ad26.COV2.S COVID-19 vaccine or a placebo.

The chain joins TRBV7-9 to TRBJ2-1; 12 bases are shared with TRBD2. V gave up 3 bases and J gave up 3 bases; unmatched junction bases: 9. Germline CDR1 is SEHNR and CDR2 is FQNEAQ (reference sequence). The CDR3 is 18 amino acids. CDR3 nucleotides: TGTGCCAGCAGCTTGTCCAGGACTAGCGGGGTAAACTACAATGAGCAGTTCTTC. This encodes CASSLSRTSGVNYNEQFF.

The V call is TRBV3-1 (or the pseudogene TRBV3-2), the J call TRBJ1-1; a weak D match, TRBD1 (5 bases). Trimming stripped 6 bases from V and 4 bases from J, with 9 bases between. Germline assignment: CDR1 LGHDT and CDR2 YNNKEL (reference sequence). The CDR3 spans 12 residues. CDR3 loop: CASSETATEAFF. The CDR3 DNA reads as TGTGCCAGCAGTGAGACAGCCACTGAAGCTTTCTTT.

This CDR3 reads CASSTSGLAGAGELFF. For the CDR3, the DNA is TGTGCCAGCAGTACCAGTGGGTTGGCAGGAGCCGGGGAGCTGTTTTTT. V is TRBV6-6 and J is TRBJ2-2; unclear D gene. The ends were cut back, 5 bases at V and 6 bases at J, with 19 bases in the middle. CDR1 is MNHNY, CDR2 SVGAGI, per germline (reference sequence). The CDR3 length is 16 residues.

The V gene is TRBV30, the J gene TRBJ2-7; unclear D gene. CDR1 and CDR2 from the germline V gene are GTSNPN and SVGIG (reference sequence). Trimming stripped 1 base from V and 6 bases from J, with 7 bases between. This CDR3 comprises 11 residues. The CDR3 loop is CAWSGGVEQYF. Here the CDR3 DNA reads TGTGCCTGGAGTGGCGGAGTCGAGCAGTACTTC.

The chain recombines TRBV9 with TRBJ1-2; weak D call: TRBD1 (6 bases). V shed 0 bases and J shed 8 bases, with 14 bases lying between them. Germline V gives CDR1 SGDLS, CDR2 YYNGEE. CDR3 length: 14 amino acids. For the CDR3, the DNA is TGTGCCAGCAGCGTAGGTGGGACATCATTGGGCTACACCTTC. Translated, it gives CASSVGGTSLGYTF.

The CDR3 is CASSLSGQEYEQYF. DNA of the CDR3: TGTGCCAGCAGCTTGTCGGGACAGGAATACGAGCAGTACTTC. The J gene is TRBJ2-7, the V gene TRBV13; 8 positions agree with TRBD1. Germline V gene sequence: CDR1 PRHDT, CDR2 FYEKMQ (reference sequence). V trimming: 3 bases; J trimming: 4 bases; junction bases outside the gene matches: 5. CDR3 length: 14 residues.

This rearrangement joins TRBV19 to TRBJ1-1; 8 bases map to TRBD1. V gave up 5 bases and J gave up 0 bases; unmatched junction bases: 5. The germline CDR1 and CDR2 sequences are LNHDA and SQIVND (reference sequence). This CDR3 spans 15 amino acids. CDR3 sequence: CASSPTTGVNTEAFF. The DNA for the CDR3 is TGTGCCAGTAGTCCCACGACAGGGGTGAACACTGAAGCTTTCTTT. The complete variable domain, with remaining parts taken from reference TRBV19 and TRBJ1-1, reads DGGITQSPKYLFRKEGQNVTLSCEQNLNHDAMYWYRQDPGQGLRLIYYSQIVNDFQKGDIAEGYSVSREKKESFPLTVTSAQKNPTAFYLCASSPTTGVNTEAFFGQGTRLTVV.

J is TRBJ2-3 and V is TRBV12-3 or TRBV12-4; D tentatively fits TRBD1 or TRBD2 (5 bases each). The CDR3 has 12 residues. Between the trimmed V and J ends, which lost 5 bases and 7 bases, there was a span of 10 bases. CDR3 nucleotide sequence: TGTGCCAGCAGTCTAGGGACCAATACGCAGTATTTT. Translated: CASSLGTNTQYF.

J is TRBJ1-5 and V is TRBV7-9, with 8 bases identical to TRBD1. The V gene's germline CDR1 is SEHNR and CDR2 FQNEAQ (reference sequence). With 3 bases clipped from V and 6 bases from J, the junction kept 19 bases outside the gene matches. The CDR3 consists of 19 residues. This chain's CDR3 is CASSFFTGTGDSRSQPQHF. The CDR3 DNA follows: TGTGCCAGCAGCTTTTTTACCGGGACAGGAGATAGTCGCAGTCAGCCCCAGCATTTT.

The chain employs TRBV6-5 and TRBJ2-2, with 10 bases identical to TRBD1. The CDR3 is 15 residues long. The ends lost 7 bases at V and 4 bases at J; junction bases unmatched: 6. The germline gives CDR1 MNHEY, CDR2 SVGAGI. CDR3: CASNSGQGFTGELFF. CDR3 sequence (DNA): TGTGCCAGCAATTCGGGACAGGGGTTCACCGGGGAGCTGTTTTTT.

The chain is built from TRBV28 and TRBJ1-5, with a tentative D call TRBD1 (5 bases). The V end lost 8 bases, the J end lost 2 bases, and 13 bases lay between the germline ends. The CDR3 totals 14 residues. Germline-derived CDR1 and CDR2 are MDHEN and SYDVKM. As DNA, the CDR3 is TGTGCCAGCTGTCAGGGTATCGGCAATCAGCCCCAGCATTTT. Encoded protein: CASCQGIGNQPQHF.

The chain uses TRBV21-1 and TRBJ2-7; TRBD1 was called by the table and not checked on the DNA. TRBV21-1 is a listed pseudogene. The CDR3 runs 14 residues. The CDR3 is CASKSRPTAYEQYF. Here the CDR3 DNA reads TGTGCCAGCAAGTCACGACCGACAGCCTACGAGCAGTACTTC.

The chain is built from TRBV5-1 and TRBJ1-1; 8 nucleotides match TRBD1. CDR1 and CDR2 (germline): SGHRS, YFSETQ. V shed 4 bases, J shed 0 bases, and the junction held 8 bases outside the gene matches. This CDR3 has 16 amino acids. DNA of the CDR3: TGCGCCAGCAGCCCGACAGGGACAGGAATGAACACTGAAGCTTTCTTT. Its protein is CASSPTGTGMNTEAFF.